The 30 T cell receptor beta chains below were found in one sample sequenced in a study of T-cell reconstitution after alpha-beta-depleted transplantation in children. Library preparation (for TCRbeta) was performed with unique molecular identifiers. TCRdb reprocessed the PCR reads with MiXCR, giving one entry per CDR3 protein. The top ten hold roughly 15% of the sample, which has 450,000 to 550,000 distinct CDR3 sequences, over 9.5% seen once. The starting material was PBMCs, mostly from graft donor cells, obtained 180 days after TCRalphabeta/CD19-depleted stem cell transplant. The source of these receptors is a female patient aged 2-9 years who had a stem cell transplant for aplastic anemia, so the T cells may come from the graft donor.

The rearrangement links TRBV28 to TRBJ2-3; D unresolved. Germline values: CDR1 MDHEN, CDR2 SYDVKM. V lost 2 bases to trimming and J lost 6 bases, with 18 bases between them. This CDR3 is built from 16 residues. The CDR3 nucleotides read TGTGCCAGCAGTTTAAGACTGCCCCGGGCCGGCGATACGCAGTATTTT. Translated: CASSLRLPRAGDTQYF.

This clonotype occurred a few times. The CDR3 is CASSQDPLNSGNTIYF. The CDR3 nucleotides read TGCGCCAGCAGCCAAGATCCACTTAACTCTGGAAACACCATATATTTT. The chain employs TRBV4-3 and TRBJ1-3, with D unclear. Germline V CDR1 and CDR2: LGHNA, YSLEER. Trimming left V 0 bases short and J 0 bases short, with 9 bases between. The CDR3 runs to 16 residues.

The J gene is TRBJ2-2, the V gene TRBV2; perhaps TRBD1 as D (5 bases). V was pared by 4 bases and J by 0 bases, with 9 bases between. The CDR3 totals 15 residues. Looked up from germline, CDR1 is SNHLY and CDR2 is FYNNEI. The CDR3 region is CASSGGHANTGELFF. The CDR3 DNA is TGTGCCAGCAGTGGAGGACACGCGAACACCGGGGAGCTGTTTTTT.

The rearrangement links TRBV19 to TRBJ1-1; D unresolved. The germline CDR1 and CDR2 sequences are LNHDA and SQIVND (reference sequence). This CDR3 is 14 amino acids long. With 4 bases removed from V and 0 bases from J, the gap between germline ends came to 9 bases. CDR3: CASSTHRLNTEAFF. Here the CDR3 DNA reads TGTGCCAGTAGTACCCACAGATTGAACACTGAAGCTTTCTTT.

The CDR3, as DNA: TGTGCCAGCAGTTATGACGGGGGTAATCAGCCCCAGCATTTT. Residues: CASSYDGGNQPQHF. The rearrangement links TRBV6-2 or TRBV6-3 to TRBJ1-5, with a weak D call TRBD1 (5 bases). CDR1 and CDR2 from the germline V gene are MNHEY and SVGEGT. The CDR3 spans 14 residues. With 3 bases removed from V and 4 bases from J, the gap between germline ends came to 10 bases.

This clonotype was seen only a few times. Here the CDR3 reads CASTRRGGPMNTEAFF. The CDR3 DNA reads TGTGCCAGCACGAGGCGGGGGGGCCCTATGAACACTGAAGCTTTCTTT. J is TRBJ1-1 and V is TRBV6-2 or TRBV6-3, with D possibly matching TRBD1 (6 bases). V shed 7 bases and J shed 0 bases, with 18 bases lying between them. The CDR3 extends over 16 amino acids. Germline CDR1 reads MNHEY; CDR2 reads SVGEGT.

The gene calls are TRBV14 and TRBJ2-7, with TRBD1 as a possible D gene (5 bases). This CDR3 has 11 amino acids. The germline V and J ends were trimmed by 2 bases and 6 bases, with 5 bases remaining between them. Germline V gene lookup returns CDR1 SGHDN and CDR2 FVKESK. The DNA of the CDR3 is TGTGCCAGCAGCCAACAGGGCGAGCAGTACTTC. The encoded protein is CASSQQGEQYF.

This chain links TRBV18 with TRBJ2-2, with unresolved D. Per germline, CDR1 KGHSH and CDR2 LQKENI. Between the trimmed V and J ends, which lost 2 bases and 0 bases, there was a span of 4 bases. The CDR3 is 14 amino acids. The CDR3 spells CASSPLSNTGELFF. The CDR3, as DNA: TGTGCCAGCTCACCATTGTCGAACACCGGGGAGCTGTTTTTT.

This clonotype has more than one count but fewer than ten. The rearrangement uses TRBV28 and TRBJ2-1; D is uncertain. This CDR3 has 15 amino acids. Trimming removed 6 bases from V and 1 base from J, with 13 bases in between. Germline CDR1 reads MDHEN; CDR2 reads SYDVKM. The CDR3 spells CASRPGEPSYNEQFF. Written as DNA, the CDR3 is TGTGCCAGCAGGCCTGGAGAACCTTCCTACAATGAGCAGTTCTTC.

The rearrangement joins TRBV7-8 to TRBJ2-5; 10 nucleotides align to TRBD1. The CDR3 length is 17 residues. Trimming removed 2 bases from V and 4 bases from J; junction bases left unmatched: 10. The germline CDR1 and CDR2 sequences are SGHVS and FQNEAQ. This CDR3 is CASSLLRSGQGRETQYF. CDR3 nucleotides: TGTGCCAGCAGCTTACTGAGGTCGGGACAGGGGAGAGAGACCCAGTACTTC.

This clonotype showed up just a few times. V is TRBV20-1 and J is TRBJ2-5; the match to TRBD2 covers 12 bases. The CDR3 is made up of 19 amino acids. CDR1 is DFQATT and CDR2 is SNEGSKA in the germline V gene (reference sequence). The trim removed 3 bases at V and 0 bases at J, leaving 14 bases unmatched. In DNA, the CDR3 is TGCAGTGCTAGGGACGACCGACCTAGCGGGAGGGTCCACCAAGAGACCCAGTACTTC. Translation: CSARDDRPSGRVHQETQYF.

In this sample, this clonotype turned up many times. V and J are TRBV5-1 and TRBJ1-3; a weak D match, TRBD1 (6 bases). This CDR3 has 20 residues. Germline V gene sequence: CDR1 SGHRS, CDR2 YFSETQ. V dropped 0 bases and J dropped 11 bases, with 33 bases sitting between them. CDR3 bases: TGCGCCAGCAGCTTGGCCGAACAGGGAAGAGTCCGACCCTCTCCGAGCCCCATATATTTT. This translates into CASSLAEQGRVRPSPSPIYF.

The chain links TRBV24-1 to TRBJ2-3, with a tentative D call TRBD2 (5 bases). This CDR3 is built from 15 residues. CDR1 is KGHDR, CDR2 SFDVKD, per germline. V lost 5 bases and J lost 7, with 18 bases in between. The chain's CDR3 is CATSGVEADPHTQYF. CDR3 nucleotide sequence: TGTGCCACCAGTGGGGTGGAGGCCGACCCCCATACGCAGTATTTT.

This clonotype was found many times. This chain connects TRBV20-1 to TRBJ2-7; D may be TRBD1 or TRBD2 (5 bases each). The length of the CDR3 is 13 residues. V was clipped by 3 bases and J by 7 bases, with 16 bases between them. Germline V gene sequence: CDR1 DFQATT, CDR2 SNEGSKA (reference sequence). CDR3 amino acids: CSARRGPRGEQYF. CDR3 nucleotides: TGCAGTGCTAGGAGGGGACCCAGAGGGGAGCAGTACTTC.

A few counts support this clonotype. The V gene is TRBV19, the J gene TRBJ2-1; D tentatively fits TRBD1 or TRBD2 (7 bases each). The V gene's germline CDR1 is LNHDA and CDR2 SQIVND (reference sequence). The CDR3 consists of 13 residues. V dropped 5 bases and J dropped 7 bases, with 12 bases sitting between them. CDR3 DNA sequence: TGTGCCAGTAGTCCAGGGGGGGCTAATGAGCAGTTCTTC. Its protein product is CASSPGGANEQFF.

A few counts support this clonotype. The rearrangement uses TRBV5-1 and TRBJ1-1, with 10 positions matching TRBD1. Trimming cost V 4 bases and J 4 bases; bases outside gene matches: 4. The germline V gene encodes CDR1 SGHRS and CDR2 YFSETQ. The CDR3 has 14 residues. The CDR3 coding sequence is TGCGCCAGCAGCGACAGGGGGCGAGTCACTGAAGCTTTCTTT. Protein sequence: CASSDRGRVTEAFF.

This clonotype was counted between two and nine times. The chain is built from TRBV15 and TRBJ1-5; weak D call: TRBD1 (5 bases). Germline V gene data show CDR1 as LNHNV and CDR2 as YYDKDF (reference sequence). V was shortened by 0 bases and J by 9 bases, with 15 bases between the two germline ends. CDR3 size: 15 residues. The CDR3 DNA reads as TGTGCCACCAGCAGAGATTTGCAGGGAATACGGCCCCAGCATTTT. Translated: CATSRDLQGIRPQHF.

This clonotype was seen only a few times. This chain uses TRBV29-1 with TRBJ2-3; 11 nucleotides line up with TRBD2. This CDR3 spans 15 amino acids. The J segment lost 4 bases and the V segment lost 4 bases, leaving 7 bases of the junction unmatched. Germline V gene sequence: CDR1 SQVTM, CDR2 ANQGSEA. CDR3 nucleotides: TGCAGCGTTGGCCTAGCGGGGGGAATATCAGATACGCAGTATTTT. The encoded protein is CSVGLAGGISDTQYF.

The chain carries TRBV29-1 and TRBJ1-1; tentative D call: TRBD1 (5 bases). The germline gives CDR1 SQVTM, CDR2 ANQGSEA. The V end was cut by 6 bases, the J end by 0 bases, with 11 bases between. The CDR3 is 13 amino acids. The CDR3 reads CSVRRQLNTEAFF. The CDR3 region has the DNA TGCAGCGTACGCCGACAGTTGAACACTGAAGCTTTCTTT.

This chain joins TRBV25-1 and TRBJ1-2; 9 bases fit TRBD1. Germline CDR1 MGHDK, CDR2 SYGVNS. The CDR3 covers 16 residues. Losses at the gene ends were 2 bases for V and 4 bases for J; bases not matched to a gene: 8. The CDR3: CASSESGTGRGYGYTF. CDR3 sequence (DNA): TGTGCCAGCAGTGAAAGCGGGACAGGGAGAGGCTATGGCTACACCTTC.

The rearrangement uses TRBV29-1 and TRBJ2-1, with D perhaps matching TRBD2 (5 bases). This CDR3 contains 13 residues. Trimming removed 3 bases from V and 6 bases from J, with 12 bases in between. The germline gives CDR1 SQVTM, CDR2 ANQGSEA. The CDR3 nucleotides are TGCAGCGTTGACGGGGTTCTCGGCAATGAGCAGTTCTTC. Translating gives CSVDGVLGNEQFF.

The chain uses TRBV27 and TRBJ2-5; D is possibly TRBD1 or TRBD2 (6 bases each). Trimming stripped 6 bases from V and 7 bases from J, with 9 bases between. Germline loops: CDR1 MNHEY, CDR2 SMNVEV (reference sequence). The CDR3 totals 11 residues. CDR3 nucleotide sequence: TGTGCCAGCAGAAAGGGGGGGACCCAGTACTTC. The encoded protein is CASRKGGTQYF.

This chain uses TRBV20-1 with TRBJ2-7; no reliable D call. The CDR3 is made up of 11 amino acids. Trimming shortened V by 5 bases and J by 2 bases, and 7 bases separated the two germline ends. Germline V lookup: CDR1 DFQATT, CDR2 SNEGSKA (reference sequence). The CDR3 DNA reads as TGCAGTGCTCTCGAGCCCTACGAGCAGTACTTC. Translated: CSALEPYEQYF.

This clonotype came up a few times. J is TRBJ1-2 and V is TRBV28; D remains unclear. The germline gives CDR1 MDHEN, CDR2 SYDVKM. This CDR3 spans 13 amino acids. V gave up 6 bases and J gave up 6 bases, with 14 bases separating them. CDR3 residues: CASSPWSGDGYTF. CDR3 DNA: TGTGCCAGCAGCCCTTGGAGTGGGGATGGCTACACCTTC.

This clonotype was observed at least ten times. For the CDR3, the DNA is TGTGCCAGCAGTCGCGAGCGGGGGTTGGAAGAGACCCAGTACTTC. Its protein is CASSRERGLEETQYF. The chain employs TRBV6-5 and TRBJ2-5; 8 positions agree with TRBD2. V was pared by 5 bases and J by 3 bases, with 8 bases of the junction left unmatched. CDR3 length: 15 amino acids. The germline CDR1 and CDR2 sequences are MNHEY and SVGAGI.

The chain has TRBV7-6 and TRBJ2-7; tentatively, D is TRBD1 or TRBD2 (5 bases each). The CDR3 contains 17 residues. Between the trimmed V and J ends, which lost 5 bases and 6 bases, there was a span of 26 bases. CDR1 is SGHVS and CDR2 is FNYEAQ in the germline V gene. The CDR3 bases are TGTGCCAGCAGCCCCCAAGGCACGGGGCAGGGCTACCTCGAGCAGTACTTC. Translated: CASSPQGTGQGYLEQYF.

This clonotype has a handful of counts. The V and J genes are TRBV10-3 and TRBJ2-5; 8 bases fit TRBD2. V dropped 5 bases and J dropped 2; count of bases not matched to a gene: 10. The CDR3 is made up of 16 amino acids. Germline lookup yields CDR1 ENHRY and CDR2 SYGVKD. The CDR3 DNA sequence: TGTGCCATCAGTTCGGGACGGGAGGGCCTTCAAGAGACCCAGTACTTC. Translating it yields CAISSGREGLQETQYF.

This clonotype has a handful of counts. The chain joins TRBV5-1 to TRBJ2-1; 12 positions agree with TRBD2. The germline V gene has CDR1 SGHRS and CDR2 YFSETQ. The CDR3 extends over 13 amino acids. J was trimmed by 7 bases and V by 5 bases; bases with no gene match: 1. The CDR3 bases are TGCGCCAGCAGTGGACTAGCGGGGAATGAGCAGTTCTTC. This translates into CASSGLAGNEQFF.

The chain joins TRBV6-1 to TRBJ2-3, with 12 bases that match TRBD1. There are 17 residues in the CDR3. The V and J ends lost 4 bases and 8 bases, in that order; junction bases with no gene match: 13. Germline CDR1 and CDR2: MNHNS and SASEGT. CDR3 DNA sequence: TGTGCCAGCAGTGGCCCCCCGGGACAGGGGGCCGGGGGTACGCAGTATTTT. Protein: CASSGPPGQGAGGTQYF.

J is TRBJ2-7 and V is TRBV7-8; TRBD2 matches at 8 bases. With V trimmed by 0 bases and J by 4 bases, 5 bases remained unmatched. The CDR3 covers 15 residues. Germline CDR1 SGHVS, CDR2 FQNEAQ. CDR3 residues: CASSLASSGNYEQYF. The CDR3 nucleotides are TGTGCCAGCAGCTTAGCTAGTAGCGGGAATTACGAGCAGTACTTC.